Below, 13 T cell receptor beta chains from the same sample are listed, as sequenced in a study of identical twins. TCRdb re-called the 5' RACE reads through MiXCR, storing one row per CDR3 protein. Of some 1,600,000 distinct CDR3 sequences in the sample, roughly a third were seen once. Sequenced sample: cord blood. The origin of the receptors is a newborn girl in good health.

This clonotype has at least ten counts. The chain is built from TRBV29-1 and TRBJ2-1; a possible D gene is TRBD2 (5 bases). Germline CDR1 and CDR2: SQVTM and ANQGSEA. The length of the CDR3 is 14 residues. V was trimmed by 4 bases and J by 0 bases, leaving 10 bases between them. The CDR3 DNA reads as TGCAGCGTTGCATCGGGGAGCTCCTACAATGAGCAGTTCTTC. This translates into CSVASGSSYNEQFF.

As for this clonotype: The junction differs from germline at one of its ends, possibly a read error. The CDR3 here is CSASGKGGDTRYF. The CDR3 nucleotides read TGCAGTGCTAGCGGGAAAGGGGGAGATACGCGGTATTTT. This chain joins TRBV20-1 and TRBJ2-3, with a possible D match to TRBD1 (6 bases). Germline V gives CDR1 DFQATT, CDR2 SNEGSKA (reference sequence). The CDR3 contains 13 residues.

CDR3 region: CASSQGQGGYTEAFF. In nucleotides, the CDR3 is TGTGCCAGCAGCCAAGGGCAGGGCGGCTACACTGAAGCTTTCTTT. V usage is TRBV4-2 and J usage is TRBJ1-1; D is perhaps TRBD1 (5 bases). Germline CDR1 LGHNA, CDR2 YNFKEQ. Trimming stripped 1 base from V and 3 bases from J, with 12 bases between. This CDR3 has 15 residues.

This chain joins TRBV7-9 and TRBJ1-1; D gene uncertain. CDR3 length: 13 residues. The V gene's germline CDR1 is SEHNR and CDR2 FQNEAQ (reference sequence). V lost 5 bases and J 7 bases, leaving 14 bases between the germline ends. The CDR3 nucleotides read TGTGCCAGCAGCCCCCTGGGTTGCGGTGAAGCTTTCTTT. It is translated as CASSPLGCGEAFF.

V is TRBV4-2 and J is TRBJ2-3; the match to TRBD2 covers 13 bases. Germline V gene sequence: CDR1 LGHNA, CDR2 YNFKEQ. J was trimmed by 2 bases and V by 0 bases; bases with no gene match: 5. The CDR3 totals 18 residues. The chain's CDR3 is CASSQEGLAGLYTDTQYF. The DNA for the CDR3 is TGTGCCAGCAGCCAAGAGGGACTAGCGGGGTTGTACACAGATACGCAGTATTTT.

This clonotype was observed once. The junction differs from germline at one of its ends, possibly a read error. The rearrangement joins TRBV30 to TRBJ1-2, with a tentative D call TRBD1 (6 bases). The CDR3 has 13 amino acids. CDR1 is GTSNPN, CDR2 SVGIG, per germline (reference sequence). This CDR3 reads CAWSRQVNYSYTF. Written as DNA, the CDR3 is TGTGCCTGGAGCCGACAGGTTAACTATAGCTACACCTTC.

V is TRBV5-4 and J is TRBJ2-3; TRBD1 matches at 9 bases. This CDR3 is 15 amino acids long. Germline CDR1 SGHNT, CDR2 YYREEE (reference sequence). The J segment lost 2 bases and the V segment lost 7 bases, leaving 8 bases of the junction unmatched. CDR3 sequence reads: CASHTTGGPTDTQYF. Here the CDR3 DNA reads TGTGCCAGCCACACGACAGGGGGTCCCACAGATACGCAGTATTTT. Complete variable domain (other parts from reference TRBV5-4 and TRBJ2-3): ETGVTQSPTHLIKTRGQQVTLRCSSQSGHNTVSWYQQALGQGPQFIFQYYREEENGRGNFPPRFSGLQFPNYSSELNVNALELDDSALYLCASHTTGGPTDTQYFGPGTRLTVL.

The gene calls are TRBV18 and TRBJ1-5; TRBD1 is a possible D gene (5 bases). CDR1 and CDR2 (germline): KGHSH, LQKENI. V was clipped by 4 bases and J by 3 bases, with 16 bases between them. The CDR3 runs to 16 residues. CDR3 sequence reads: CASSRWDSQTNQPQHF. In nucleotides, the CDR3 is TGTGCCAGCTCACGTTGGGACTCCCAAACCAATCAGCCCCAGCATTTT. The full variable domain, its missing parts supplied by reference TRBV18 and TRBJ1-5, is NAGVMQNPRHLVRRRGQEARLRCSPMKGHSHVYWYRQLPEEGLKFMVYLQKENIIDESGMPKERFSAEFPKEGPSILRIQQVVRGDSAAYFCASSRWDSQTNQPQHFGDGTRLSIL.

The chain joins TRBV4-1 to TRBJ1-4; 7 bases match TRBD1. This CDR3 is built from 17 residues. J was trimmed by 4 bases and V by 0 bases; bases with no gene match: 8. Per germline, CDR1 MGHRA and CDR2 YSYEKL. CDR3 loop: CASSQDSRGQSNEKLFF. CDR3 coding DNA: TGCGCCAGCAGCCAAGATTCAAGGGGACAGAGTAATGAAAAACTGTTTTTT.

The chain couples TRBV5-1 to TRBJ2-3; 11 bases agree with TRBD1. The trim removed 1 base at V and 4 bases at J, leaving 5 bases unmatched. Per the germline V gene, CDR1 is SGHRS and CDR2 is YFSETQ. The CDR3 loop spans 16 amino acids. CDR3 DNA: TGCGCCAGCAGCTTGCGGGACAGGGGGTATCCAGATACGCAGTATTTT. This codes for CASSLRDRGYPDTQYF.

This clonotype was detected only once. V gene TRBV6-5 combines with J gene TRBJ1-2; 8 nucleotides agree with TRBD1. Germline CDR1 and CDR2: MNHEY and SVGAGI. The CDR3 runs 18 residues. V dropped 0 bases and J dropped 7; count of bases not matched to a gene: 16. This chain's CDR3 is CASSYSPGQAGSSGGYTF. The CDR3 coding sequence is TGTGCCAGCAGTTACTCCCCGGGACAGGCCGGTTCCTCGGGTGGCTACACCTTC.

This CDR3 reads CASTPFRGKTDTQYF. The CDR3 DNA is TGTGCCAGCACCCCGTTCCGGGGGAAGACAGATACGCAGTATTTT. V gene TRBV28 combines with J gene TRBJ2-3; a possible D gene is TRBD2 (6 bases). CDR1 is MDHEN and CDR2 is SYDVKM in the germline V gene. The CDR3 loop spans 15 amino acids. V lost 7 bases and J 3 bases, leaving 17 bases between the germline ends. Based on the CDR3 plus reference TRBV28 and TRBJ2-3, the full variable domain is DVKVTQSSRYLVKRTGEKVFLECVQDMDHENMFWYRQDPGLGLRLIYFSYDVKMKEKGDIPEGYSVSREKKERFSLILESASTNQTSMYLCASTPFRGKTDTQYFGPGTRLTVL.

This clonotype was observed at least ten times. The J gene is TRBJ2-1, the V gene TRBV7-9; 11 bases align to TRBD2. CDR3 length: 18 residues. Trimming removed 3 bases from V and 0 bases from J; junction bases left unmatched: 7. CDR1 SEHNR and CDR2 FQNEAQ come from the germline V gene (reference sequence). Written as DNA, the CDR3 is TGTGCCAGCAGCTTGGGGACTAGCGGAGGGAGCTCCTACAATGAGCAGTTCTTC. It codes for CASSLGTSGGSSYNEQFF.